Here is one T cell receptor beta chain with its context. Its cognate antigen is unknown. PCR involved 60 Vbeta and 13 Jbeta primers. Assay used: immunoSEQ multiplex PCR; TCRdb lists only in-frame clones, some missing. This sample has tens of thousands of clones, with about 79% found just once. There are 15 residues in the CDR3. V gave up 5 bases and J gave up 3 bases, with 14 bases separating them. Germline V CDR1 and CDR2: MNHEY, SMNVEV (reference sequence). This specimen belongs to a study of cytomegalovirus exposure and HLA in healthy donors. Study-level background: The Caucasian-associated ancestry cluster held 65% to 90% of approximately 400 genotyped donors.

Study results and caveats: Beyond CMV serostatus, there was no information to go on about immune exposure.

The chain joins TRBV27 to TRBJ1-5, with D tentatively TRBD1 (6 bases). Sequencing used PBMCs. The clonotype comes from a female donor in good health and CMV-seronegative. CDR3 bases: TGTGCCAGCAGTCCCGGGACACTGAACAATCAGCCCCAGCATTTT. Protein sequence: CASSPGTLNNQPQHF.